This T cell receptor (beta chain) was observed in a study of shared clonotypes between healthy human individuals. Method: immunoSEQ multiplex PCR; TCRdb's copy keeps in-frame clones and lacks some. The table has about 1 million clones, about 80% seen once; the top ten hold 1.4% to 1.5%. The CDR3 has 17 residues. CDR1 SGHTA and CDR2 FQGNSA come from the germline V gene. The junction had 15 bases not matched to a gene; V was cut back by 5 bases and J by 3 bases. This clonotype was sampled from a man between 18 and 29 years old in good health. V and J are TRBV7-2 and TRBJ1-1; 7 positions match TRBD1. Sequences were obtained from memory CD4+ T cells sorted from blood. Stated subset: CD45RA-negative fraction. This chain's CDR3 is CASSLGGGRQGYTEAFF. Written as DNA, the CDR3 is TGTGCCAGCAGCCTCGGGGGGGGTAGACAGGGATACACTGAAGCTTTCTTT. Complete variable domain (other parts from reference TRBV7-2 and TRBJ1-1): GAGVSQSPSNKVTEKGKDVELRCDPISGHTALYWYRQSLGQGLEFLIYFQGNSAPDKSGLPSDRFSAERTGGSVSTLTIQRTQQEDSAVYLCASSLGGGRQGYTEAFFGQGTRLTVV.